What follows are 3 T cell receptor beta chains derived from one specimen sequenced in a study of beta chain features in type 1 diabetes. What was sequenced were expressed TCRB transcripts, since all of the isolated RNA had been reverse transcribed. Data came from immunoSEQ multiplex PCR; TCRdb stores just in-frame clones and leaves some out. The profile shows 450,000 or so clones, roughly 10% of them singletons. The sample was naive CD4+ T cells from blood. The receptors were gathered from a woman aged 18-35 years in good health.

This clone was seen a handful of times. V is TRBV4-2 and J is TRBJ2-5, with D hard to call. Germline V gives CDR1 LGHNA, CDR2 YNFKEQ. This CDR3 contains 17 residues. The V and J ends lost 3 bases and 4 bases respectively, with 21 bases between them. CDR3: CASSHHGPGSSGETQYF. The DNA of the CDR3 is TGTGCCAGCAGCCACCACGGTCCGGGTTCCAGTGGAGAGACCCAGTACTTC.

The rearrangement links TRBV28 to TRBJ2-3; TRBD2 matches 9 bases. Germline V lookup: CDR1 MDHEN, CDR2 SYDVKM. The CDR3 consists of 14 residues. Losses at the gene ends were 8 bases for V and 4 bases for J; bases not matched to a gene: 7. In DNA form, the CDR3 reads TGTGCCAGCGGTCGCGGGGGGGCATCAGATACGCAGTATTTT. It codes for CASGRGGASDTQYF.

The chain links TRBV7-7 to TRBJ2-3; the match to TRBD2 covers 9 bases. CDR3 length: 15 amino acids. Germline CDR1 SSHAT, CDR2 FNYEAQ (reference sequence). Trimming at V came to 5 bases and at J to 0 bases, leaving 3 bases not matched to a gene. CDR3 sequence reads: CASSQRGASTDTQYF. CDR3 DNA sequence: TGTGCCAGCAGCCAGCGGGGGGCTAGCACAGATACGCAGTATTTT.